This is a list of T cell receptor beta chains from one sample in a study of T-cell reconstitution after alpha-beta-depleted transplantation in children. TCRdb called the PCR reads again in MiXCR, with one record for every CDR3 protein. Of 200,000 or so distinct CDR3 sequences in the sample, 5.5% to 7% are singletons; the top ten hold less than 7%. The sample consisted of PBMCs, taken before TCRalphabeta/CD19-depleted stem cell transplant. The receptors were gathered from a boy aged 2-15 years with acute lymphoblastic leukemia, due to receive a stem cell transplant. Each CDR3 is given with its conserved first and last residue. A D gene is named only where the DNA matches it firmly. Size tells how often a clone was seen (once, few, many) or the class of an expanded clone, and some rows leave it out.

cdr3_aa: CASSLKGPSHSYTF
cdr3_nt: TGTGCCAGCAGTTTAAAAGGACCCTCGCATAGCTACACCTTC
d_call: NA
j_call: TRBJ1-2
clone_size: many
v_call: TRBV12-3/TRBV12-4

cdr3_aa: CATSRGLYNEQFF
cdr3_nt: TGTGCCACCAGCAGGGGACTTTACAATGAGCAGTTCTTC
d_call: NA
j_call: TRBJ2-1
clone_size: many
v_call: TRBV15

cdr3_aa: CASSPRAGLGLNQPQHF
cdr3_nt: TGTGCCAGCAGTCCTCGGGCGGGCCTCGGCCTCAATCAGCCCCAGCATTTT
d_call: NA
j_call: TRBJ1-5
clone_size: NA
v_call: TRBV28

cdr3_aa: CSAPPTGAGANVLTF
cdr3_nt: TGCAGTGCCCCGCCCACAGGGGCTGGGGCCAACGTCCTGACTTTC
d_call: TRBD1
j_call: TRBJ2-6
clone_size: NA
v_call: TRBV20-1

cdr3_aa: CASRPMAGGLDTQYF
cdr3_nt: TGTGCCAGCAGGCCTATGGCGGGGGGGCTAGATACGCAGTATTTT
d_call: TRBD2
j_call: TRBJ2-3
clone_size: many
v_call: TRBV28

cdr3_aa: CARFPAGSYEQYF
cdr3_nt: TGTGCCAGGTTCCCAGCGGGATCCTACGAGCAGTACTTC
d_call: NA
j_call: TRBJ2-7
clone_size: many
v_call: TRBV21-1

cdr3_aa: CSVERGRGYGYTF
cdr3_nt: TGCAGCGTTGAGAGGGGGAGGGGGTATGGCTACACCTTC
d_call: NA
j_call: TRBJ1-2
clone_size: NA
v_call: TRBV29-1

cdr3_aa: CSAHGSRVYNEQFF
cdr3_nt: TGCAGTGCCCACGGCTCGAGGGTTTACAATGAGCAGTTCTTC
d_call: NA
j_call: TRBJ2-1
clone_size: many
v_call: TRBV20-1

cdr3_aa: CASSQATGTNTGELFF
cdr3_nt: TGTGCCAGCAGCCAAGCCACCGGGACCAACACCGGGGAGCTGTTTTTT
d_call: NA
j_call: TRBJ2-2
clone_size: many
v_call: TRBV4-2

cdr3_aa: CASSAYRGRSGNTIYF
cdr3_nt: TGTGCCAGCAGTGCCTACAGGGGCCGCTCTGGAAACACCATATATTTT
d_call: TRBD1
j_call: TRBJ1-3
clone_size: few
v_call: TRBV2

cdr3_aa: CSARDGLVGIETQYF
cdr3_nt: TGCAGTGCTAGGGACGGTCTAGTGGGGATCGAGACCCAGTACTTC
d_call: NA
j_call: TRBJ2-5
clone_size: many
v_call: TRBV20-1

cdr3_aa: CATSRTRQGGEQYF
cdr3_nt: TGTGCCACCAGCAGAACTCGACAGGGTGGCGAGCAGTACTTC
d_call: TRBD1
j_call: TRBJ2-7
clone_size: many
v_call: TRBV15

cdr3_aa: CSARDPGTRTNEQFF
cdr3_nt: TGCAGTGCTAGAGATCCGGGGACTAGAACCAATGAGCAGTTCTTC
d_call: TRBD2
j_call: TRBJ2-1
clone_size: many
v_call: TRBV20-1

cdr3_aa: CASSLRGSNQPQHF
cdr3_nt: TGTGCCAGCAGCTTGCGGGGGAGCAATCAGCCCCAGCATTTT
d_call: NA
j_call: TRBJ1-5
clone_size: few
v_call: TRBV5-5

cdr3_aa: CASSYPQGRELFF
cdr3_nt: TGTGCCAGCAGTTACCCACAGGGGCGGGAGCTGTTTTTT
d_call: TRBD1
j_call: TRBJ2-2
clone_size: many
v_call: TRBV6-6

cdr3_aa: CSAGPGSNEKLFF
cdr3_nt: TGCAGCGCTGGCCCCGGGAGTAATGAAAAACTGTTTTTT
d_call: NA
j_call: TRBJ1-4
clone_size: few
v_call: TRBV29-1

cdr3_aa: CASSLGGAGVLQETQYF
cdr3_nt: TGTGCCAGCAGCTTGGGAGGGGCGGGAGTATTACAAGAGACCCAGTACTTC
d_call: TRBD2
j_call: TRBJ2-5
clone_size: few
v_call: TRBV5-4